Shown below are 32 T cell receptor beta chains from a single sample sequenced in a study of blood T cell repertoires in COVID-19. Repertoires were generated with immunoSEQ multiplex PCR, while TCRdb's copy carries only in-frame clones and drops some. The sample gives 200,000 to 250,000 clones, around 82% of which show up once; approximately 3.8% is in the top ten. Sequencing used peripheral blood. The receptors derive from a woman older than 75 with acute or convalescent COVID-19.

The chain employs TRBV19 and TRBJ1-1, with D tentatively TRBD1 (5 bases). CDR3 size: 15 residues. The V end lost 1 base, the J end lost 4 bases, and 13 bases lay between the germline ends. The germline V gene encodes CDR1 LNHDA and CDR2 SQIVND (reference sequence). CDR3 bases: TGTGCCAGTAGTATAGCCAGACGAAGGGGCACTGAAGCTTTCTTT. This codes for CASSIARRRGTEAFF.

This chain connects TRBV14 to TRBJ1-6, with TRBD1 matching over 7 bases. The CDR3 has 15 residues. Germline V CDR1 and CDR2: SGHDN, FVKESK. J lost 4 bases, V lost 6 bases, and 6 bases had no gene match. The CDR3 DNA reads TGTGCCAGCAGTCCAGGACAGGCGTATAATTCACCCCTCCACTTT. It encodes CASSPGQAYNSPLHF.

This clone was seen a single time. This chain uses TRBV27 with TRBJ2-5, with 7 bases identical to TRBD2. Germline loops: CDR1 MNHEY, CDR2 SMNVEV (reference sequence). The CDR3 is made up of 15 amino acids. J lost 4 bases, V lost 1 base, and 6 bases had no gene match. CDR3 DNA sequence: TGTGCCAGCAGTTTATTTTCGGGGGGAACAGAGACCCAGTACTTC. This encodes CASSLFSGGTETQYF.

This rearrangement joins TRBV3-1 (or the pseudogene TRBV3-2) to TRBJ2-2, with TRBD1 matching 7 bases. J was trimmed by 3 bases and V by 1 base; bases with no gene match: 8. In germline, CDR1 is LGHDT, CDR2 YNNKEL (reference sequence). CDR3 length equals 17 residues. DNA of the CDR3: TGTGCCAGCAGCCAAGTGTGGGCAGGGGGTGACACCGGGGAGCTGTTTTTT. Translation gives CASSQVWAGGDTGELFF.

The chain employs TRBV4-3 and TRBJ2-3; D is possibly TRBD2 (6 bases). Per germline, CDR1 LGHNA and CDR2 YSLEER. Trimming took off 0 bases at V and 1 base at J, with 11 bases between the two ends. This CDR3 comprises 16 residues. The CDR3 sequence: CASSQEGGVRTDTQYF. CDR3 in DNA: TGCGCCAGCAGCCAAGAAGGCGGGGTTCGCACAGATACGCAGTATTTT.

The V and J genes are TRBV19 and TRBJ1-5; D is undetermined. The germline V gene has CDR1 LNHDA and CDR2 SQIVND (reference sequence). The length of the CDR3 is 12 residues. V was cut by 3 bases and J by 10 bases, with 10 bases left in between. In nucleotides, the CDR3 is TGTGCCAGTAGTATTGAGGTTTATCCCCAGCATTTT. Residues: CASSIEVYPQHF.

The CDR3: CASGTSNYGYTF. CDR3 coding DNA: TGTGCCAGCGGGACATCTAACTATGGCTACACCTTC. The V gene is TRBV12-3 or TRBV12-4, the J gene TRBJ1-2, with D possibly matching TRBD1 (6 bases). Trimming shortened V by 8 bases and J by 0 bases, and 7 bases separated the two germline ends. This CDR3 has 12 residues.

The J gene is TRBJ1-2, the V gene TRBV7-9; TRBD1 agrees at 9 bases. Germline V gives CDR1 SEHNR, CDR2 FQNEAQ (reference sequence). The CDR3 loop spans 16 amino acids. V was pared by 0 bases and J by 5 bases, with 7 bases of the junction left unmatched. The CDR3 is CASSLAGGQGRYGYTF. In DNA, the CDR3 is TGTGCCAGCAGCTTAGCGGGGGGACAGGGTCGATATGGCTACACCTTC. Filled out from reference TRBV7-9 and TRBJ1-2, the complete variable domain reads DTGVSQNPRHKITKRGQNVTFRCDPISEHNRLYWYRQTLGQGPEFLTYFQNEAQLEKSRLLSDRFSAERPKGSFSTLEIQRTEQGDSAMYLCASSLAGGQGRYGYTFGSGTRLTVV.

The rearrangement joins TRBV5-1 to TRBJ1-1, with 8 nucleotides matching TRBD1. V shed 1 base, J shed 4 bases, and the junction held 9 bases outside the gene matches. The germline gives CDR1 SGHRS, CDR2 YFSETQ. The CDR3 is made up of 16 amino acids. The CDR3 sequence is CASSLQGADRSTEAFF. The CDR3 region has the DNA TGCGCCAGCAGCTTGCAGGGGGCGGATAGAAGCACTGAAGCTTTCTTT.

On this clone itself: The same CDR3 also results from other DNA sequences found in this sample. The chain couples TRBV20-1 to TRBJ2-7; D may be TRBD2 (5 bases). CDR3 length: 11 amino acids. CDR1 and CDR2 (germline): DFQATT, SNEGSKA (reference sequence). V was pared by 2 bases and J by 4 bases, with 6 bases between. The CDR3 loop is CSARSGYEQYF. For the CDR3, the DNA is TGCAGTGCTAGAAGCGGTTACGAGCAGTACTTC.

The genes are TRBV7-3 and TRBJ2-5, with D perhaps TRBD2 (6 bases). Trimming removed 2 bases from V and 5 bases from J, with 18 bases in between. CDR1 is SGHTA and CDR2 is FQGTGA in the germline V gene. This CDR3 region has 16 residues. The CDR3 loop reads CASSLVGLSGRETQYF. The CDR3 DNA is TGTGCCAGCAGCTTAGTTGGGCTTAGCGGTAGGGAGACCCAGTACTTC.

The CDR3 DNA sequence: TGTGCCAGCAGCCCTTCACTAGCGGGGGGGGCAGATACGCAGTATTTT. Its protein is CASSPSLAGGADTQYF. The gene calls are TRBV7-3 and TRBJ2-3, with 13 bases fitting TRBD2. Germline V CDR1 and CDR2: SGHTA, FQGTGA. The V and J ends lost 5 bases and 4 bases, in that order; junction bases with no gene match: 6. The CDR3 runs to 16 residues.

This clone was recorded a few times. The chain joins TRBV19 to TRBJ1-5; TRBD1 is a possible D gene (6 bases). From germline, CDR1 is LNHDA and CDR2 SQIVND (reference sequence). The V end was cut by 4 bases, the J end by 0 bases, with 16 bases between. The CDR3 is made up of 17 amino acids. CDR3 in amino acids: CASSNRGGRDSNQPQHF. CDR3 coding DNA: TGTGCCAGTAGTAATCGGGGGGGGCGAGATAGCAATCAGCCCCAGCATTTT.

This chain links TRBV13 with TRBJ1-3; 7 nucleotides agree with TRBD1. There are 19 residues in the CDR3. V lost 7 bases to trimming and J lost 3 bases; unmatched junction nucleotides: 21. The germline V gene encodes CDR1 PRHDT and CDR2 FYEKMQ (reference sequence). CDR3 nucleotides: TGTGCCAGCACCACTCCCTTGGCCCGACAGGGTGCGTATGGAAACACCATATATTTT. Its protein is CASTTPLARQGAYGNTIYF.

The chain uses TRBV2 and TRBJ1-4; D is unresolved. The V and J ends lost 7 bases and 0 bases respectively, with 15 bases between them. Germline assignment: CDR1 SNHLY and CDR2 FYNNEI. The CDR3 spans 16 residues. The chain's CDR3 is CASNSDSETTNEKLFF. The CDR3 region has the DNA TGTGCCAGCAATTCTGACTCGGAGACAACTAATGAAAAACTGTTTTTT. The full variable domain, with the rest looked up from reference TRBV2 and TRBJ1-4, is EPEVTQTPSHQVTQMGQEVILRCVPISNHLYFYWYRQILGQKVEFLVSFYNNEISEKSEIFDDQFSVERPDGSNFTLKIRSTKLEDSAMYFCASNSDSETTNEKLFFGSGTQLSVL.

The V gene is TRBV5-6, the J gene TRBJ1-1, with TRBD1 matching over 8 bases. The V segment lost 4 bases and the J segment 4 bases; nucleotides outside the gene matches: 15. CDR3 length: 17 amino acids. CDR1 is SGHDT, CDR2 YYEEEE, per germline. CDR3 sequence: CASSREATGALSTEAFF. The CDR3, as DNA: TGTGCCAGCAGCAGGGAAGCGACAGGGGCGTTGAGCACTGAAGCTTTCTTT.

This clone was picked up one time. The sample holds other DNA sequences that translate to the same CDR3. The gene calls are TRBV12-3 or TRBV12-4 and TRBJ2-7; D is ambiguous. The CDR3 covers 13 residues. V lost 3 bases, J lost 0 bases, and 6 bases lay in between. This CDR3 reads CASSLGSSYEQYF. The CDR3 coding sequence is TGTGCCAGCAGTTTGGGCAGCTCCTACGAGCAGTACTTC.

The chain links TRBV6-1 to TRBJ2-1; TRBD1 matches at 11 bases. The germline CDR1 and CDR2 sequences are MNHNS and SASEGT. This CDR3 region has 18 residues. Germline trimming cut 0 bases from V and 8 bases from J; bases unmatched to any gene: 12. CDR3: CASSEALPRTGGGYEQFF. As DNA, the CDR3 is TGTGCCAGCAGTGAAGCGCTCCCCAGGACAGGGGGCGGGTATGAGCAGTTCTTC.

The genes are TRBV19 and TRBJ2-3, with TRBD2 matching over 9 bases. The CDR3 has 18 amino acids. V shed 3 bases and J 0 bases; nucleotides not matched to a gene: 10. CDR1 is LNHDA and CDR2 is SQIVND in the germline V gene (reference sequence). The CDR3 coding sequence is TGTGCCAGTAGTATGCGAGCGGGGGGTTTGACTAGCACAGATACGCAGTATTTT. It codes for CASSMRAGGLTSTDTQYF.

V usage is TRBV6-5 and J usage is TRBJ1-5; D call uncertain. The germline V and J ends were trimmed by 5 bases and 6 bases, with 8 bases remaining between them. In germline, CDR1 is MNHEY, CDR2 SVGAGI. The CDR3 spans 12 residues. CDR3: CASSRGSQPQHF. CDR3 bases: TGTGCCAGCAGTCGGGGTAGTCAGCCCCAGCATTTT.

The chain has TRBV7-9 and TRBJ1-4; 7 bases fit TRBD1. Germline V gives CDR1 SEHNR, CDR2 FQNEAQ (reference sequence). With V trimmed by 0 bases and J by 8 bases, 6 bases remained unmatched. This CDR3 is built from 15 residues. CDR3 coding DNA: TGTGCCAGCAGCTTAGCACAGGGGATTGGGGAAAAACTGTTTTTT. This translates into CASSLAQGIGEKLFF.

The chain links TRBV19 to TRBJ2-5; tentatively, D is TRBD2 (6 bases). Germline lookup yields CDR1 LNHDA and CDR2 SQIVND (reference sequence). The CDR3 sequence is 13 residues long. V dropped 5 bases and J dropped 5 bases, with 12 bases sitting between them. CDR3 DNA sequence: TGTGCCAGTAGTCCGCTTCTAGCGGAGACCCAGTACTTC. It is translated as CASSPLLAETQYF.

The rearrangement uses TRBV4-3 and TRBJ2-1; 9 positions match TRBD2. V shed 1 base, J shed 0 bases, and the junction held 7 bases outside the gene matches. CDR1 LGHNA and CDR2 YSLEER come from the germline V gene. CDR3 length equals 18 residues. DNA for the CDR3: TGCGCCAGCAGCCAAGCGGTTAGCGGGGGCCTCTCCTACAATGAGCAGTTCTTC. This encodes CASSQAVSGGLSYNEQFF.

The genes are TRBV13 and TRBJ1-1; D is perhaps TRBD1 (6 bases). The CDR3 is 15 amino acids. V lost 0 bases and J 4 bases, leaving 12 bases between the germline ends. The germline gives CDR1 PRHDT, CDR2 FYEKMQ (reference sequence). The CDR3 DNA is TGTGCCAGCAGCTTAGGGGGGGCAGGAGGCACTGAAGCTTTCTTT. This codes for CASSLGGAGGTEAFF.

The chain has TRBV7-3 and TRBJ1-1, with no clear D. Looked up from germline, CDR1 is SGHTA and CDR2 is FQGTGA. V shed 5 bases and J shed 4 bases, with 14 bases lying between them. This CDR3 has 14 amino acids. This chain's CDR3 is CASSPDVRSTEAFF. The CDR3 region has the DNA TGTGCCAGCAGCCCAGATGTCCGATCCACTGAAGCTTTCTTT. The complete variable domain, with remaining parts taken from reference TRBV7-3 and TRBJ1-1, reads GAGVSQTPSNKVTEKGKYVELRCDPISGHTALYWYRQSLGQGPEFLIYFQGTGAADDSGLPNDRFFAVRPEGSVSTLKIQRTERGDSAVYLCASSPDVRSTEAFFGQGTRLTVV.

This sequence joins TRBV5-8 and TRBJ2-1; D may be TRBD2 (6 bases). V lost 3 bases and J 1 base, leaving 11 bases between the germline ends. Germline V gene data show CDR1 as SGHTS and CDR2 as YDEGEE. This CDR3 spans 15 amino acids. CDR3 sequence (DNA): TGTGCCAGCAGCTCTAGCGCCCTATCCTACAATGAGCAGTTCTTC. It is translated as CASSSSALSYNEQFF. The full variable domain, rest sourced from reference TRBV5-8 and TRBJ2-1, is EAGVTQSPTHLIKTRGQQATLRCSPISGHTSVYWYQQALGLGLQFLLWYDEGEERNRGNFPPRFSGRQFPNYSSELNVNALELEDSALYLCASSSSALSYNEQFFGPGTRLTVL.

The chain is built from TRBV24-1 and TRBJ2-1; 9 nucleotides match TRBD1. V was clipped by 3 bases and J by 1 base; unmatched bases: 9. The CDR3 length is 18 residues. CDR1 is KGHDR and CDR2 is SFDVKD in the germline V gene. This chain's CDR3 is CATSDGRTGVGSYNEQFF. The DNA of the CDR3 is TGTGCCACCAGTGATGGGCGGACAGGGGTCGGGTCCTACAATGAGCAGTTCTTC.

This chain links TRBV10-3 with TRBJ2-5; unclear D gene. CDR1 is ENHRY, CDR2 SYGVKD, per germline. This CDR3 region has 13 residues. V lost 0 bases, J lost 6 bases, and 8 bases lay in between. The CDR3 nucleotides are TGTGCCATCAGTGAGTCGGCAGATCAGACCCAGTACTTC. Translating gives CAISESADQTQYF.

This chain connects TRBV6-4 to TRBJ2-2, with 7 nucleotides matching TRBD2. The CDR3 covers 16 residues. V dropped 0 bases and J dropped 0; count of bases not matched to a gene: 1. Per germline, CDR1 MRHNA and CDR2 SNTAGT. CDR3 in DNA: TGTGCCAGCAGTGACTCTGGGGGGGCGAACACCGGGGAGCTGTTTTTT. Translation gives CASSDSGGANTGELFF.

The chain carries TRBV30 and TRBJ1-3, with TRBD1 matching 10 bases. Germline assignment: CDR1 GTSNPN and CDR2 SVGIG (reference sequence). This CDR3 has 15 residues. V shed 4 bases, J shed 2 bases, and the junction held 5 bases outside the gene matches. The DNA of the CDR3 is TGTGCCTGGACCCCGGGGACAGGGGCTGGAAACACCATATATTTT. It specifies CAWTPGTGAGNTIYF.

The chain has TRBV27 and TRBJ2-1; 8 bases match TRBD1. The CDR3 has 16 residues. CDR1 and CDR2 from the germline V gene are MNHEY and SMNVEV (reference sequence). V lost 5 bases and J lost 4; bases outside the gene matches: 10. CDR3 nucleotide sequence: TGTGCCAGCAGTCCGCAGGGGGCGGGGCGTTACAATGAGCAGTTCTTC. Protein: CASSPQGAGRYNEQFF.

The DNA of the CDR3 is TGTGCCAGTAGTGGGCTCCCTAGCGGAAACTCCTACAATGAGCAGTTCTTC. This encodes CASSGLPSGNSYNEQFF. The rearrangement links TRBV19 to TRBJ2-1, with 7 bases lining up with TRBD2. Trimming cost V 5 bases and J 0 bases; bases outside gene matches: 10. The CDR3 is made up of 17 amino acids. Germline assignment: CDR1 LNHDA and CDR2 SQIVND (reference sequence).